This TCR beta chain is drawn from a study of cytomegalovirus exposure and HLA in healthy donors. Note on this clone: Other DNA sequences within the sample encode an identical CDR3.

The PCR ran on 60 Vbeta and 13 Jbeta primers. Assay: immunoSEQ multiplex PCR; the TCRdb copy retains only in-frame clones and omits some. The sample lists about 160,000 clones, about 72% occurring once. CDR1 and CDR2 from the germline V gene are MNHEY and SMNVEV (reference sequence). The trim removed 4 bases at V and 6 bases at J, leaving 4 bases unmatched. This CDR3 is 14 amino acids long. The V call is TRBV27, the J call TRBJ1-5, with TRBD1 identical over 9 bases. The sequencing sample was made of PBMCs. This TCR came from a man aged 25 to 45 in good health and CMV-seropositive. The CDR3 DNA is TGTGCCAGCAGTTCCGGGACAGGGCTTCAGCCCCAGCATTTT. Amino acids: CASSSGTGLQPQHF.